This T cell receptor beta chain emerged from a study of blood T cell repertoires in COVID-19. In the study's own analysis: Amplified reference gene primers provided the basis for estimating nucleated cell counts. Sequencing used immunoSEQ multiplex PCR; TCRdb keeps in-frame clones, though not all of them. D and trimming come from the DNA, and the V and J calls and clone size come from that table. Of 63,000 or so clones in the sample, around 92% were seen once. J lost 1 base, V lost 4 bases, and 3 bases had no gene match. CDR3 size: 15 residues. Germline lookup yields CDR1 SNHLY and CDR2 FYNNEI. This TCR came from a man in his sixties with acute or convalescent COVID-19. The chain is built from TRBV2 and TRBJ2-2, with TRBD1 matching 7 bases. Sequencing was performed on peripheral blood. The CDR3 region has the DNA TGTGCCAGCAGTGTTACAGGGGTGAACACCGGGGAGCTGTTTTTT. Amino acid sequence: CASSVTGVNTGELFF.